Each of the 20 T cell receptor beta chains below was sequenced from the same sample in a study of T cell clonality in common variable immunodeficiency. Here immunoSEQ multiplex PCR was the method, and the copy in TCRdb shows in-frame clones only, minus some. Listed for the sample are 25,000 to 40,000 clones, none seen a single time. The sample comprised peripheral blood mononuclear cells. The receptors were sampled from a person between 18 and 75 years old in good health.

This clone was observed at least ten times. The sequenced part of the CDR3 DNA is TGTGCCAGCAGGACAGGGGGCTATGGC. Its translation is CASRTGGYG. The entire CDR3 sequence reads CASRTGGYGYTF. The chain uses TRBV2 and TRBJ1-2; 9 positions agree with TRBD1. The missing CDR3 end, 3 residues past where the read stops, is filled in from the germline J gene. CDR3 length: 12 amino acids. CDR1 and CDR2 from the germline V gene are SNHLY and FYNNEI. The J segment lost 4 bases and the V segment lost 6 bases, leaving 0 bases of the junction unmatched.

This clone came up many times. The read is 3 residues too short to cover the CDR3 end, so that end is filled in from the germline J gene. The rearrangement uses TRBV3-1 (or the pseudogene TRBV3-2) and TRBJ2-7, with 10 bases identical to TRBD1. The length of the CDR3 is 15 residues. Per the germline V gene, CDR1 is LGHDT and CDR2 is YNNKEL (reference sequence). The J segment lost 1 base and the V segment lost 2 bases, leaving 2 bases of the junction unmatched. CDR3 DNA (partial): TGTGCCAGCAGCCAATGGGACAGGGGTTCCTACGAG. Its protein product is CASSQWDRGSYE. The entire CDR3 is CASSQWDRGSYEQYF.

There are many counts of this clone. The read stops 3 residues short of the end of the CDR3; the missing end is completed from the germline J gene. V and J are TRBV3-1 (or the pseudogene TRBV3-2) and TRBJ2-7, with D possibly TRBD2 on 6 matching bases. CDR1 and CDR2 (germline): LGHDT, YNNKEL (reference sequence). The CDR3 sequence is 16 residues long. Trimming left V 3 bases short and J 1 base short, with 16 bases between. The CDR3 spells CASSHPPGVPSYEQYF. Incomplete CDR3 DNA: TGTGCCAGCAGCCATCCCCCGGGGGTCCCATCCTACGAG.

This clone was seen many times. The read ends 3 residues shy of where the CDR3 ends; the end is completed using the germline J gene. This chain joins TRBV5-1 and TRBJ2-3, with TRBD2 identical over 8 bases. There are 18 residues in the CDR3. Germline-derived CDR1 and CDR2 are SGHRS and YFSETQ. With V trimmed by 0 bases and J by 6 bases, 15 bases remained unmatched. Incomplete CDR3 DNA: TGCGCCAGCAGCTTGGCCGGGCGGGGGGCCCGGGCACACGATACG. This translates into CASSLAGRGARAHDT. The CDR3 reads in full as CASSLAGRGARAHDTQYF.

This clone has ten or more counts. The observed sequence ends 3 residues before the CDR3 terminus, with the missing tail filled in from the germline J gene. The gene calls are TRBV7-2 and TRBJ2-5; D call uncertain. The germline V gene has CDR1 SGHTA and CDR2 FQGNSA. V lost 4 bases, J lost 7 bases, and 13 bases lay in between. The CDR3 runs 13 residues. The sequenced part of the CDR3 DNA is TGTGCCAGCAGCTCTAGAGACCTGGGGACC. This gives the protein CASSSRDLGT. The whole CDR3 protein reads CASSSRDLGTQYF.

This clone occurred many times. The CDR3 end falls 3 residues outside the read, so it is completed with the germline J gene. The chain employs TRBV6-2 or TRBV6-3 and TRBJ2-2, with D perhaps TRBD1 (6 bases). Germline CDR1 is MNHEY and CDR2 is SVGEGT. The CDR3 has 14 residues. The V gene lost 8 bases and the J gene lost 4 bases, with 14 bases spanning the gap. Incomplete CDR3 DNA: TGTGCCAGCCTCAGGGGCCACGGCACCGGGGAG. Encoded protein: CASLRGHGTGE. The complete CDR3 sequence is CASLRGHGTGELFF.

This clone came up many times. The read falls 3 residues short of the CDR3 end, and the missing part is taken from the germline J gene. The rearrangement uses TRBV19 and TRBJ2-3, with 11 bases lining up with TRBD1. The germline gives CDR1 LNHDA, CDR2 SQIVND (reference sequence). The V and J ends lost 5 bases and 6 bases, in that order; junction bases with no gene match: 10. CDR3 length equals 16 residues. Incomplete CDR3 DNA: TGTGCCAGTAGTCCCCGGGACAGGGGGGAACTGGATACG. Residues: CASSPRDRGELDT. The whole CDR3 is CASSPRDRGELDTQYF.

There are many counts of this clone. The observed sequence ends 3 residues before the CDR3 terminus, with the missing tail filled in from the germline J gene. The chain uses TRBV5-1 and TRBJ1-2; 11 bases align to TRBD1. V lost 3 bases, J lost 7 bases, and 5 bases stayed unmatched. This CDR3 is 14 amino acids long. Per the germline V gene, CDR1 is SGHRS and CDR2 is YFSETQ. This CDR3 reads CASSYGQGAGGYTF. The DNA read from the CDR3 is TGCGCCAGCAGCTACGGACAGGGGGCGGGTGGC.

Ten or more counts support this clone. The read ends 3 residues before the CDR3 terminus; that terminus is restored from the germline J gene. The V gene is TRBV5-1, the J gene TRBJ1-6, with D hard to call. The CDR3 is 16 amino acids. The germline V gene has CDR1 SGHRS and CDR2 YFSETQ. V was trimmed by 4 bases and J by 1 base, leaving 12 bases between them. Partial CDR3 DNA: TGCGCCAGCAGCACGGTCCCGGGTTCCTATAATTCACCC. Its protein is CASSTVPGSYNSP. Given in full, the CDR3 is CASSTVPGSYNSPLHF.

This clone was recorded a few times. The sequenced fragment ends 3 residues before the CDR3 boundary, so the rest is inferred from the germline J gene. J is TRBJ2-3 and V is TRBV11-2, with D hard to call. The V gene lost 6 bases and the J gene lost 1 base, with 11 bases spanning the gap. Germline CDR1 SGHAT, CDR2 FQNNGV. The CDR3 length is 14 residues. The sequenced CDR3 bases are TGTGCCAGCAGTGAACGTAAGGGCACAGATACG. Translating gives CASSERKGTDT. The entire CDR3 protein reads CASSERKGTDTQYF.

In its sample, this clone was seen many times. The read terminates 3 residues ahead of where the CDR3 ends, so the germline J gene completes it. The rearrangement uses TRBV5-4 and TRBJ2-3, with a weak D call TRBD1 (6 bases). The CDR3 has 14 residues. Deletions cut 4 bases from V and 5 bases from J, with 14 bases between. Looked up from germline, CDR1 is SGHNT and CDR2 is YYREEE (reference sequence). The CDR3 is CASSPGQRGDTQYF. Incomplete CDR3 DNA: TGTGCCAGCAGCCCCGGACAGAGGGGAGATACG.

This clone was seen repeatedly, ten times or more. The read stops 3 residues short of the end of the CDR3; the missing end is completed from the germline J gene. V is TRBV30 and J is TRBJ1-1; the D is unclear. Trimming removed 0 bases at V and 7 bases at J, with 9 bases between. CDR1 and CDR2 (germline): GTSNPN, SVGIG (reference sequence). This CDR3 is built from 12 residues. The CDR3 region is CAWSVLSFEAFF. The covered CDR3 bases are TGTGCCTGGAGTGTACTGTCCTTTGAA.

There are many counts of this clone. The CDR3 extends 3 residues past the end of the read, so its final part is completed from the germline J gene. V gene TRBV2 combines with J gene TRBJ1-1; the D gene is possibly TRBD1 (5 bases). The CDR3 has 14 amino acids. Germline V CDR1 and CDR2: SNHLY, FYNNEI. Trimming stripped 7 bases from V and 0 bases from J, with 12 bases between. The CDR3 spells CASMLGQMNTEAFF. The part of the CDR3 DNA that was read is TGTGCCAGCATGCTAGGACAAATGAACACTGAA.

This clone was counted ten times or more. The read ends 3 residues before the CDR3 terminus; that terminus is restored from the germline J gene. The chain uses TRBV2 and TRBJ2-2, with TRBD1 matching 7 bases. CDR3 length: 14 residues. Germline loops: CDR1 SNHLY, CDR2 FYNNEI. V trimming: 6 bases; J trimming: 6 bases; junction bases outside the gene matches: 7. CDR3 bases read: TGTGCCAGCAGGGCGATCCAGGGGGCCGGGGAG. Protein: CASRAIQGAGE. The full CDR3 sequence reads CASRAIQGAGELFF.

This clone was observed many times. The CDR3 DNA, read in part, is TGTGCCAGCAGCGTAGGTACAGGGGGGATCGGG. Protein product: CASSVGTGGIG. The CDR3 reads in full as CASSVGTGGIGAFF. J is TRBJ1-1 and V is TRBV9; 8 bases align to TRBD1. The missing CDR3 end, 3 residues past where the read stops, is filled in from the germline J gene. Germline lookup yields CDR1 SGDLS and CDR2 YYNGEE. CDR3 length: 14 residues.

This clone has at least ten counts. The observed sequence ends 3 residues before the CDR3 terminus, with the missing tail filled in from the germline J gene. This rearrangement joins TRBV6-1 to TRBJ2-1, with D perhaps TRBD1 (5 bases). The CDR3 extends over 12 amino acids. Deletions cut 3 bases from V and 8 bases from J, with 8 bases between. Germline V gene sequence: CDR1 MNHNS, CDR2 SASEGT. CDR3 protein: CASSDQGYEQFF. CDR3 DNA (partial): TGTGCCAGCAGTGACCAGGGTTATGAG.

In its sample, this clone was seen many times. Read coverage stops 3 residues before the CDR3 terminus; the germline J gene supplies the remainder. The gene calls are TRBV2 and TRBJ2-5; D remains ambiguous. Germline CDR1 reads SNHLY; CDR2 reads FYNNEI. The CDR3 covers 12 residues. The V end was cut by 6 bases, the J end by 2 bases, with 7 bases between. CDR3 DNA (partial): TGTGCCAGCAGAAGGGTTCAAGAGACC. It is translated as CASRRVQET. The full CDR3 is CASRRVQETQYF.

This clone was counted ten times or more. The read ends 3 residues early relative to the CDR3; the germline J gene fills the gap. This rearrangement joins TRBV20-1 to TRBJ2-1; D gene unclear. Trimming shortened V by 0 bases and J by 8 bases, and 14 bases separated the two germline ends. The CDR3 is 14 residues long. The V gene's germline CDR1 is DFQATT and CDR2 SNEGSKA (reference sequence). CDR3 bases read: TGCAGTGCTAGAGATTGGATAGCTACGGATGAG. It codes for CSARDWIATDE. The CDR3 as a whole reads CSARDWIATDEQFF.

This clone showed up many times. CDR3 bases read: TGTGCCAGCAGCTCCGGGACTAGGGGGGGAGATACG. Residues: CASSSGTRGGDT. From start to end, the CDR3 is CASSSGTRGGDTQYF. The rearrangement uses TRBV5-6 and TRBJ2-3, with 8 bases lining up with TRBD2. The read terminates 3 residues ahead of where the CDR3 ends, so the germline J gene completes it. V lost 3 bases and J lost 5; bases outside the gene matches: 8. The CDR3 is 15 residues long. Germline V gives CDR1 SGHDT, CDR2 YYEEEE. Full variable domain (remainder filled in from reference TRBV5-6 and TRBJ2-3): DAGVTQSPTHLIKTRGQQVTLRCSPKSGHDTVSWYQQALGQGPQFIFQYYEEEERQRGNFPDRFSGHQFPNYSSELNVNALLLGDSALYLCASSSGTRGGDTQYFGPGTRLTVL.

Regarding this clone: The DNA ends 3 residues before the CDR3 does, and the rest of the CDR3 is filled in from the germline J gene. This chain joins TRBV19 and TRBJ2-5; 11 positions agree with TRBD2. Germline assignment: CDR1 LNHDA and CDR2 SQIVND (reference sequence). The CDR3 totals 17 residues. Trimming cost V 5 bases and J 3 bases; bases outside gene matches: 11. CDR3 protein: CASSPRTSGFREETQYF. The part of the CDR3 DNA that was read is TGTGCCAGTAGTCCTCGGACTAGCGGGTTCAGGGAAGAGACC.